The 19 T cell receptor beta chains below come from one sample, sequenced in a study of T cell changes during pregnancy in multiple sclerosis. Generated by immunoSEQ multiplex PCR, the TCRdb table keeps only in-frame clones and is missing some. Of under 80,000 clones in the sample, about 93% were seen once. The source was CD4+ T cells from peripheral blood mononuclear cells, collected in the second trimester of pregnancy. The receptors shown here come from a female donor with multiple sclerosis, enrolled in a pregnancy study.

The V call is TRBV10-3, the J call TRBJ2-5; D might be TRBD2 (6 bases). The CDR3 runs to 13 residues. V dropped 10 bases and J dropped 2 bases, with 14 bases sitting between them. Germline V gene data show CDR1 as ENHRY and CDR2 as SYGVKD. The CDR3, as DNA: TGTGCCACCGGAGGGAACTTACAAGAGACCCAGTACTTC. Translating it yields CATGGNLQETQYF.

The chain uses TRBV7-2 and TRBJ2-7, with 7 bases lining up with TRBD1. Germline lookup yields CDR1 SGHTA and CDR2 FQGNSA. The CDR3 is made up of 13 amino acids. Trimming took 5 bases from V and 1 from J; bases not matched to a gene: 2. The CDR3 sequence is CASSPRGSYEQYF. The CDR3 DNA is TGTGCCAGCAGCCCCAGGGGGTCCTACGAGCAGTACTTC.

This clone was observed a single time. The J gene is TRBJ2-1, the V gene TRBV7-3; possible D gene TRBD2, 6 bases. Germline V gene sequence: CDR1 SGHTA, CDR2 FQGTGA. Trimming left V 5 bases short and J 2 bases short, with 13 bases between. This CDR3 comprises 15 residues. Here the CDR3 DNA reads TGTGCCAGCAGCCGGGACGGGAGTACCTACAATGAGCAGTTCTTC. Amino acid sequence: CASSRDGSTYNEQFF.

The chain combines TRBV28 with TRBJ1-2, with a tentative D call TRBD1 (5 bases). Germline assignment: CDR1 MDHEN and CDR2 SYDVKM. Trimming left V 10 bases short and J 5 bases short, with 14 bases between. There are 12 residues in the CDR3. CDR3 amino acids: CATARQRYGYTF. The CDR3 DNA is TGTGCCACCGCTAGACAGAGATATGGCTACACCTTC.

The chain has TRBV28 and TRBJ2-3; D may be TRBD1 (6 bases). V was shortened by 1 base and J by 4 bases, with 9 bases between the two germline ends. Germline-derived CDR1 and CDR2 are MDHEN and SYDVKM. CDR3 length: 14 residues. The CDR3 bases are TGTGCCAGCAGTTTATTGGGGGCAGCAGATACGCAGTATTTT. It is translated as CASSLLGAADTQYF.

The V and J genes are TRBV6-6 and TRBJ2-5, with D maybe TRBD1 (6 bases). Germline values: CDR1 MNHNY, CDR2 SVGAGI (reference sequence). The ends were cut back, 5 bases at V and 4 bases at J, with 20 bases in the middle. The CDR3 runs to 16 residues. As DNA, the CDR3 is TGTGCCAGCAGTAAATCCGGGACAAAGTACTTAGAGACCCAGTACTTC. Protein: CASSKSGTKYLETQYF.

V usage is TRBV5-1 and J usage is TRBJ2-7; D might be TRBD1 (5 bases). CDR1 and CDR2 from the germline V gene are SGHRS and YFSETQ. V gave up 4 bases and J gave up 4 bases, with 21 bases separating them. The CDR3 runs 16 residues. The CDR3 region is CASSPTHRKYPYEQYF. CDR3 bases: TGCGCCAGCAGCCCTACCCACAGGAAATACCCTTACGAGCAGTACTTC.

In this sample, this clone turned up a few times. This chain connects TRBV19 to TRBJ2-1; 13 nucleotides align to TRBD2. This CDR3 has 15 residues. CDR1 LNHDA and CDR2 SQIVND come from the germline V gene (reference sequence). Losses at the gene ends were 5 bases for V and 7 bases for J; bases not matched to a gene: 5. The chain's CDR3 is CASSLGTSGINEQFF. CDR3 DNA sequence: TGTGCCAGTAGTCTCGGGACTAGCGGGATTAATGAGCAGTTCTTC.

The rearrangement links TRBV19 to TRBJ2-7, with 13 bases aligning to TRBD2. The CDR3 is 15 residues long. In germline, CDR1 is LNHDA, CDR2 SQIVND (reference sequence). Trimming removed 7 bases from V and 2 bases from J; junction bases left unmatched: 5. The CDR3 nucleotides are TGTGCCAGTACCAGGACTAGCGGGGGAGCCTACGAGCAGTACTTC. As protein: CASTRTSGGAYEQYF.

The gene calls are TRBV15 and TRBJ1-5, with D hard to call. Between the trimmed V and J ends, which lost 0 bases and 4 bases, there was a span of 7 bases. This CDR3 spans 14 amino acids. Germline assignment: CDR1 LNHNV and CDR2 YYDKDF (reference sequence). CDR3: CATSRDPGNQPQHF. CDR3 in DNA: TGTGCCACCAGCAGAGATCCGGGGAATCAGCCCCAGCATTTT.

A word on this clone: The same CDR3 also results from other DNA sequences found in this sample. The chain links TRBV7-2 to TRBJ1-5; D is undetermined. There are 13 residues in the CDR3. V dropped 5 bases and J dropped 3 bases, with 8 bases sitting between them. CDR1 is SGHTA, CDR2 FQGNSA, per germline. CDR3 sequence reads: CASSLEPNQPQHF. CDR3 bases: TGTGCCAGCAGCCTAGAGCCCAATCAGCCCCAGCATTTT.

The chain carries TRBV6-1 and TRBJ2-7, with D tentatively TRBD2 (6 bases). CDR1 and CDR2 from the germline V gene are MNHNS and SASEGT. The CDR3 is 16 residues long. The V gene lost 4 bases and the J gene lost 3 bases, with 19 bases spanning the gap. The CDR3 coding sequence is TGTGCCAGCAGTGCCTTAGGTAGCGGCCTAATCTACGAGCAGTACTTC. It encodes CASSALGSGLIYEQYF.

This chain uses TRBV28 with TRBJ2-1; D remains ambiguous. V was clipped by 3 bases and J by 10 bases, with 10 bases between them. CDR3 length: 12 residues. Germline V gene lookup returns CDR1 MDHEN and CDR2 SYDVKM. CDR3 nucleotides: TGTGCCAGCAGTTTTGAGGTATGGGAGCAGTTCTTC. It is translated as CASSFEVWEQFF.

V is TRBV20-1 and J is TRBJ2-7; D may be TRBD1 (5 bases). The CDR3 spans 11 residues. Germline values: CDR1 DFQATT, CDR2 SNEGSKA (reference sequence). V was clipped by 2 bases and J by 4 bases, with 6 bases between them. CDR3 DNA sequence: TGCAGTGCTAGACAGGGTTACGAGCAGTACTTC. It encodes CSARQGYEQYF.

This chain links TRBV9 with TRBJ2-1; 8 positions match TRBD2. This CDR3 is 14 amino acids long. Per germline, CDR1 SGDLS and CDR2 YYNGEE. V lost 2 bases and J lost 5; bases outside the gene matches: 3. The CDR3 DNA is TGTGCCAGCAGCGTCGGGGGGGGTAACAATGAGCAGTTCTTC. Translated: CASSVGGGNNEQFF.

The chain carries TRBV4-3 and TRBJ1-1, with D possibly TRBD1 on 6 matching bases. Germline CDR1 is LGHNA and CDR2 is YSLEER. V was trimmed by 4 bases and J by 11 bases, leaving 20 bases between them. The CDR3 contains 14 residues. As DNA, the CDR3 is TGCGCCAGCAGCCTCCTTCTCGGCGGGGGGCAGGCTTTCTTT. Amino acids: CASSLLLGGGQAFF.

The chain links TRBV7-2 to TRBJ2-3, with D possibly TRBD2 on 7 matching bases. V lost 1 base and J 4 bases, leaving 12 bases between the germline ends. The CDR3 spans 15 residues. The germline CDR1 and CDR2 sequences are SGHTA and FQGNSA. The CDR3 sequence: CASSLVGGAPDTQYF. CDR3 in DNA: TGTGCCAGCAGCTTAGTTGGGGGGGCCCCAGATACGCAGTATTTT.

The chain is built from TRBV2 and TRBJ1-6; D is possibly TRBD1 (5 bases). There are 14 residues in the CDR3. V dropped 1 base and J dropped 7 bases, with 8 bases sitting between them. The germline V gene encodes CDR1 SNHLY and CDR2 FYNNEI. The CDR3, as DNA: TGTGCCAGCAGTGAAGGACAGCGCAATTCACCCCTCCACTTT. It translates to CASSEGQRNSPLHF. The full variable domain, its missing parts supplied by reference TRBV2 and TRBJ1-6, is EPEVTQTPSHQVTQMGQEVILRCVPISNHLYFYWYRQILGQKVEFLVSFYNNEISEKSEIFDDQFSVERPDGSNFTLKIRSTKLEDSAMYFCASSEGQRNSPLHFGNGTRLTVT.

The CDR3 DNA is TGTGCCTCCTCGGGGGGTCTGAATTCACCCCTCCACTTT. Translating it yields CASSGGLNSPLHF. The chain recombines TRBV30 with TRBJ1-6; a possible D gene is TRBD1 (5 bases). The V end was cut by 7 bases, the J end by 7 bases, with 14 bases between. Per the germline V gene, CDR1 is GTSNPN and CDR2 is SVGIG (reference sequence). This CDR3 has 13 residues.